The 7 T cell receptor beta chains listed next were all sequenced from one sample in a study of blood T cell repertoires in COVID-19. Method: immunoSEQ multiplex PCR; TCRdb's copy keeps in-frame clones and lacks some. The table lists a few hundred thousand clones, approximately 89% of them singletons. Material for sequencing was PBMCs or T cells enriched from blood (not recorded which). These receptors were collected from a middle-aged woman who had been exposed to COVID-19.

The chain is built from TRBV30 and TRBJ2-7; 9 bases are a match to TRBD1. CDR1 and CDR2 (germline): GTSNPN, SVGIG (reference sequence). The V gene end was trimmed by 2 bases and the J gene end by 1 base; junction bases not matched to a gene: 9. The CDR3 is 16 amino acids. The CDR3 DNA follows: TGTGCCTGGAGTCTGCCGGGACAGGGACCATCCTACGAGCAGTACTTC. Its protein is CAWSLPGQGPSYEQYF.

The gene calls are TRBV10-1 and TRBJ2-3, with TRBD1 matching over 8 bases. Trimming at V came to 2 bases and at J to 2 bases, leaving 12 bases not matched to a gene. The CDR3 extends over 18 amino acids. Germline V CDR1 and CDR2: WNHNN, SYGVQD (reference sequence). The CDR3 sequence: CASSELGQGLFPTDTQYF. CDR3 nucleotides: TGCGCCAGCAGTGAGCTTGGACAGGGCCTGTTCCCCACAGATACGCAGTATTTT.

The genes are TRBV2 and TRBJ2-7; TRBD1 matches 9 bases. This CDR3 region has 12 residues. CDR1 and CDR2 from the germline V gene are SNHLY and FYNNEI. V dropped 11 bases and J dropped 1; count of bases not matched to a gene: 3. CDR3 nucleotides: TGTGCCGGAGGACAGGGGTCCTACGAGCAGTACTTC. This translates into CAGGQGSYEQYF.

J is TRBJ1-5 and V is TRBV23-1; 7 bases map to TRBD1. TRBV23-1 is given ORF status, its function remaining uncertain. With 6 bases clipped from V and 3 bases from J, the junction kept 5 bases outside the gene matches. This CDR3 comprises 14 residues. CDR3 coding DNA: TGCGCCAGCAGCCTCGACAGGGCCAATCAGCCCCAGCATTTT. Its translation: CASSLDRANQPQHF.

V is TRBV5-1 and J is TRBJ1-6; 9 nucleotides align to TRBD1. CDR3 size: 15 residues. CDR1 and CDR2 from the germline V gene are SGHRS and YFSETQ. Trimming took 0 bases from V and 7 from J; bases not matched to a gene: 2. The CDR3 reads CASSLGGTGNSPLHF. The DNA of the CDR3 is TGCGCCAGCAGCTTGGGGGGGACAGGGAATTCACCCCTCCACTTT.

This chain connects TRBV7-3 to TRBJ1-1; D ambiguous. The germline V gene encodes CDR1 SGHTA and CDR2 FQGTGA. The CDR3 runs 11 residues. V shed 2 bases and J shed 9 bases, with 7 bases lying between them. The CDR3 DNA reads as TGTGCCAGCAGCTTAGAGAGGAAAGCTTTCTTT. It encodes CASSLERKAFF.

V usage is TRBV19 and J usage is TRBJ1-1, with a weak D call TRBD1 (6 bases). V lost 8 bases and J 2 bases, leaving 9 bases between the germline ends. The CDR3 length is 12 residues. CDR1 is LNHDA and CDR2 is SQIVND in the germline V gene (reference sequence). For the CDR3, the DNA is TGTGCCAGTGGACAGATAAACACTGAAGCTTTCTTT. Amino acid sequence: CASGQINTEAFF.